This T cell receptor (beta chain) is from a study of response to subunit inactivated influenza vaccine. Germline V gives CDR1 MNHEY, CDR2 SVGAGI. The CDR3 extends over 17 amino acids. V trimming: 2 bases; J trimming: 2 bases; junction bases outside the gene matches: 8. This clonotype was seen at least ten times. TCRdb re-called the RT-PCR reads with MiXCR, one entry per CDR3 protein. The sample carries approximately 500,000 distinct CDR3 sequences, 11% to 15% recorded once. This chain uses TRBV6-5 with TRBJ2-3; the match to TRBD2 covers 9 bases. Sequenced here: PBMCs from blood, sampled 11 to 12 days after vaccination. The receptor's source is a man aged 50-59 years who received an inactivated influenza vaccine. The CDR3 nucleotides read TGTGCCAGCAGTTACAAAGGGCTAGCGGGGTTCACAGATACGCAGTATTTT. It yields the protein CASSYKGLAGFTDTQYF.